This T cell receptor (beta chain) was documented in a study of beta chain features in type 1 diabetes. Sequencing targeted expressed TCRB transcripts, as all isolated RNA had been reverse transcribed. Generated by immunoSEQ multiplex PCR, the TCRdb table keeps only in-frame clones and is missing some. The sample lists roughly 150,000 clones, less than 9.5% occurring once. The CDR3 spans 18 residues. Germline CDR1 and CDR2: SEHNR and FQNEAQ (reference sequence). V was pared by 6 bases and J by 2 bases, with 19 bases of the junction left unmatched. One heparinised blood draw, averaging around 0.12 L, came from each donor. This clone was seen only a few times. Its antigen is not known. Findings and limits, study-wide: The study left unresolved whether HLA type influences TCRB rearrangement. Among type 1 diabetes patients, VDJ junctions had fewer insertions and more deletions.

The chain combines TRBV7-9 with TRBJ2-7; 7 nucleotides align to TRBD1. The sequenced sample consisted of central memory CD4+ T cells from blood. This receptor was taken from a man in his late teens or twenties in good health. CDR3 nucleotide sequence: TGTGCCAGCAGTCGATATTCTACTCCAGGGGGAAAGACCTACGAGCAGTACTTC. Translated, it gives CASSRYSTPGGKTYEQYF.